This T cell receptor (beta chain) was recorded in a study of T cell responses to AZD1222 COVID-19 vaccine. Whole-study context: Samples with a second dose at about 4 or about 12 weeks were pooled together.

Using immunoSEQ multiplex PCR, the repertoire was profiled, and TCRdb retains in-frame clones only, with some absent. Of 150,000 to 200,000 clones in the sample, about nine tenths were seen once. About this clone itself: The junction and the germline gene differ at one end; a read error may be behind it.

Germline values: CDR1 LNHDA, CDR2 SQIVND (reference sequence). The CDR3 is 16 amino acids. The TCR sequence derives from an adult in good health. This specimen was peripheral blood, taken on day 0 of AZD1222 vaccination. The rearrangement uses TRBV19 and TRBJ1-4; TRBD1 matches 11 bases. CDR3 protein: CASTIGQGAPNEKLFF. CDR3 sequence (DNA): TGTGCCAGTACTATAGGACAGGGGGCACCTAATGAAAAACTGTTTTTT.